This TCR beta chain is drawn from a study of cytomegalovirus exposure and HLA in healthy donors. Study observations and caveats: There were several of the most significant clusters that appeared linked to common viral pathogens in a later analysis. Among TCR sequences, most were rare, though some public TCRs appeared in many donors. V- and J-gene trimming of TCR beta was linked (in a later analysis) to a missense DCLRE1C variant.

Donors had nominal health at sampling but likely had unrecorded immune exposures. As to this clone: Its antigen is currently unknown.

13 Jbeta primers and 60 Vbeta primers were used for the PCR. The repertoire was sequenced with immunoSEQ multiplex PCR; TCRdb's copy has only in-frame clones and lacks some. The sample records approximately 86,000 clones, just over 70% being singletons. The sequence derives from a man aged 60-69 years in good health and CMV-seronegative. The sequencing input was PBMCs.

The CDR3, as DNA: TGTGCCAGCAGTGAGCAAGACAGGGGGTCTTATGGCTACACCTTC. The encoded protein is CASSEQDRGSYGYTF. The chain carries TRBV2 and TRBJ1-2; 9 positions agree with TRBD1. V shed 3 bases, J shed 5 bases, and the junction held 7 bases outside the gene matches. The germline CDR1 and CDR2 sequences are SNHLY and FYNNEI. The CDR3 runs to 15 residues.